This entry features one T cell receptor (beta chain) sequence. The antigen remains unidentified. Repertoires were generated with immunoSEQ multiplex PCR, while TCRdb's copy carries only in-frame clones and drops some. The sample holds 95,000 to 100,000 clones, roughly 83% seen once. The CDR3 runs 14 residues. V was clipped by 6 bases and J by 2 bases, with 11 bases between them. In germline, CDR1 is LNHDA, CDR2 SQIVND (reference sequence). The data were taken from a study of T cell responses to AZD1222 COVID-19 vaccine. Study-level results: Seropositivity was recorded at baseline in only a handful of AZD1222 recipients.

The chain links TRBV19 to TRBJ1-3; D ambiguous. The sequenced sample was peripheral blood, obtained 28 days after the second AZD1222 dose. This TCR was sampled from an adult who received the AZD1222 COVID-19 vaccine. CDR3 region: CASSPSSAGNTIYF. The CDR3 region has the DNA TGTGCCAGTAGCCCGAGCTCTGCTGGAAACACCATATATTTT.